A selection of T cell receptor beta chains follows, all from one sample in a study of ipilimumab plus nivolumab after autologous stem cell transplantation. Measured with immunoSEQ multiplex PCR; TCRdb has only the in-frame clones, and not every one. The repertoire holds 15,000 to 20,000 clones, with about 80% as singletons. The material was PBMCs, obtained in a trial of ipilimumab plus nivolumab as post-transplant consolidation. The receptors come from a male donor with diffuse large B-cell lymphoma. Each CDR3 is given with its conserved first and last residue. A D gene is named only where the DNA matches it firmly. Size tells how often a clone was seen (once, few, many) or the class of an expanded clone, and some rows leave it out.

v_call: TRBV5-1; clone_size: once; d_call: TRBD1; j_call: TRBJ1-2; cdr3_nt: TGCGCCAGCAGCACTGGACAGGCAGGAGGCTACACCTTC; cdr3_aa: CASSTGQAGGYTF
v_call: TRBV30; clone_size: few; d_call: NA; j_call: TRBJ1-1; cdr3_nt: TGTGCCTGGGCCGACTTTGGGAACACTGAAGCTTTCTTT; cdr3_aa: CAWADFGNTEAFF
v_call: TRBV30; clone_size: NA; d_call: NA; j_call: TRBJ1-1; cdr3_nt: TGTGCCTGGGACAGCACTCCCTTCACTGAAGCTTTCTTT; cdr3_aa: CAWDSTPFTEAFF
v_call: TRBV7-2; clone_size: NA; d_call: NA; j_call: TRBJ2-7; cdr3_nt: TGTGCCAGCAGCTTAGGGGGGGGCGGTTCCTACGAGCAGTACTTC; cdr3_aa: CASSLGGGGSYEQYF
v_call: TRBV28; clone_size: NA; d_call: TRBD1; j_call: TRBJ2-7; cdr3_nt: TGTGCCAGCAGTTTCGGACAGGCCAGTCTGCAGTACTTC; cdr3_aa: CASSFGQASLQYF
v_call: TRBV7-2; clone_size: NA; d_call: TRBD1; j_call: TRBJ1-2; cdr3_nt: TGTGCCAGCAGCCCACGACAGGGGGTTAACTATGGCTACACCTTC; cdr3_aa: CASSPRQGVNYGYTF
v_call: TRBV5-1; clone_size: NA; d_call: NA; j_call: TRBJ1-2; cdr3_nt: TGCGCCAGCAGCTCAAAGGGGGGCAACTATGGCTACACCTTC; cdr3_aa: CASSSKGGNYGYTF
v_call: TRBV15; clone_size: NA; d_call: NA; j_call: TRBJ1-5; cdr3_nt: TGTGCCACCAGCAGTGGCCCGTCTAGCAATCAGCCCCAGCATTTT; cdr3_aa: CATSSGPSSNQPQHF
v_call: TRBV7-6; clone_size: NA; d_call: NA; j_call: TRBJ2-3; cdr3_nt: TGTGCCAGCAGCTTAAAACCGACAGATACGCAGTATTTT; cdr3_aa: CASSLKPTDTQYF
v_call: TRBV9; clone_size: NA; d_call: TRBD1; j_call: TRBJ2-5; cdr3_nt: TGTGCCAGCAGCGTAGTGGTGGGGACAGAAGAGACCCAGTACTTC; cdr3_aa: CASSVVVGTEETQYF
v_call: TRBV11-3; clone_size: NA; d_call: TRBD1; j_call: TRBJ2-2; cdr3_nt: TGTGCCAGCAGCCCGGACAGGGCATACACCGGGGAGCTGTTTTTT; cdr3_aa: CASSPDRAYTGELFF
v_call: TRBV5-1; clone_size: NA; d_call: NA; j_call: TRBJ1-5; cdr3_nt: TGCGCCAGCAGATCGGGGGTCGATCAGCCCCAGCATTTT; cdr3_aa: CASRSGVDQPQHF
v_call: TRBV28; clone_size: medium-sized; d_call: TRBD1; j_call: TRBJ1-6; cdr3_nt: TGTGCCAGCAGTGCAACAGGGGACAATTCACCCCTCCACTTT; cdr3_aa: CASSATGDNSPLHF
v_call: TRBV6-5; clone_size: NA; d_call: NA; j_call: TRBJ1-4; cdr3_nt: TGTGCCAGCAGTTACCAGGGGATGGGGGAAAAACTGTTTTTT; cdr3_aa: CASSYQGMGEKLFF
v_call: TRBV7-2; clone_size: NA; d_call: TRBD2; j_call: TRBJ2-5; cdr3_nt: TGTGCCAGCAGCAGGTCTTTGGGGCTAGCGGGGGGTGAGACCCAGTACTTC; cdr3_aa: CASSRSLGLAGGETQYF
v_call: TRBV5-4; clone_size: NA; d_call: NA; j_call: TRBJ1-2; cdr3_nt: TGTGCCAGCAGTACCTGGGGGTTTTATGGCTACACCTTC; cdr3_aa: CASSTWGFYGYTF
v_call: TRBV6-1; clone_size: NA; d_call: NA; j_call: TRBJ2-3; cdr3_nt: TGTGCCAGCAGAAGCGGGCGACTCACAGATACGCAGTATTTT; cdr3_aa: CASRSGRLTDTQYF
v_call: TRBV4-2; clone_size: NA; d_call: NA; j_call: TRBJ1-2; cdr3_nt: TGTGCCAGCAGTCACAGGTCTGACTATGGCTACACCTTC; cdr3_aa: CASSHRSDYGYTF
v_call: TRBV6-5; clone_size: NA; d_call: TRBD1; j_call: TRBJ1-2; cdr3_nt: TGTGCCACCTCAGGGACAGGTTACGGTGGCTACACCTTC; cdr3_aa: CATSGTGYGGYTF
v_call: TRBV28; clone_size: NA; d_call: NA; j_call: TRBJ1-4; cdr3_nt: TGTGCCAGCAGTTTATTGGCCCCCGGGGATGAAAAACTGTTTTTT; cdr3_aa: CASSLLAPGDEKLFF
v_call: TRBV19; clone_size: NA; d_call: NA; j_call: TRBJ1-2; cdr3_nt: TGTGCCAGTAGTATCTTTGGGGGTAACTATGGCTACACCTTC; cdr3_aa: CASSIFGGNYGYTF
v_call: TRBV7-9; clone_size: few; d_call: NA; j_call: TRBJ1-3; cdr3_nt: TGTGCCAGCAGCCCCGGCAGTACCGGAAACACCATATATTTT; cdr3_aa: CASSPGSTGNTIYF
v_call: TRBV12-2; clone_size: NA; d_call: NA; j_call: TRBJ2-1; cdr3_nt: TGTGCAAGTCGCCCCAAAGTGGGGACTAGCGGGGGACCATCCTACAATGAGCAGTTCTTC; cdr3_aa: CASRPKVGTSGGPSYNEQFF
v_call: TRBV15; clone_size: few; d_call: NA; j_call: TRBJ2-2; cdr3_nt: TGTGCCACCAGCACATACGGGCAGGGTCCCATCGGGGAGCTGTTTTTT; cdr3_aa: CATSTYGQGPIGELFF
v_call: TRBV5-1; clone_size: NA; d_call: TRBD1; j_call: TRBJ2-7; cdr3_nt: TGCGCCAGCAGCTTGGCCACGGGACAGGGGACCTACGAGCAGTACTTC; cdr3_aa: CASSLATGQGTYEQYF
v_call: TRBV14; clone_size: medium-sized; d_call: TRBD1; j_call: TRBJ1-1; cdr3_nt: TGTGCCAGCAGCCAAGTCGTTCTCAGGGGGACTGAAGCTTTCTTT; cdr3_aa: CASSQVVLRGTEAFF
v_call: TRBV9; clone_size: NA; d_call: TRBD2; j_call: TRBJ2-3; cdr3_nt: TGTGCCAGCAGCGGTAGCGGGGGAAACACAGATACGCAGTATTTT; cdr3_aa: CASSGSGGNTDTQYF
v_call: TRBV4-3; clone_size: once; d_call: NA; j_call: TRBJ1-5; cdr3_nt: TGCGCCAGCAGCCAGCTACTTAGGGGGCAGCCCCAGCATTTT; cdr3_aa: CASSQLLRGQPQHF
v_call: TRBV28; clone_size: NA; d_call: NA; j_call: TRBJ2-1; cdr3_nt: TGTGCCAGCACCTCCGGAGGGGGGGCCGTCAATGAGCAGTTCTTC; cdr3_aa: CASTSGGGAVNEQFF
v_call: TRBV6-4; clone_size: NA; d_call: TRBD1; j_call: TRBJ2-3; cdr3_nt: TGTGCCAGCAGTGACGGGACAGGGGGCACAGATACGCAGTATTTT; cdr3_aa: CASSDGTGGTDTQYF
v_call: TRBV5-1; clone_size: NA; d_call: NA; j_call: TRBJ1-2; cdr3_nt: TGCGCCAGCAGCTCCAGGGACGGCTACACCTTC; cdr3_aa: CASSSRDGYTF
v_call: TRBV6-1; clone_size: NA; d_call: NA; j_call: TRBJ1-5; cdr3_nt: TGTGCCAGCGGCCCGGGACAAGCTAGCAATCAGCCCCAGCATTTT; cdr3_aa: CASGPGQASNQPQHF
v_call: TRBV4-1; clone_size: NA; d_call: TRBD2; j_call: TRBJ2-1; cdr3_nt: TGCGCCAGCAGCCCTGGCGGGGGGGCCGTATTCAATGAGCAGTTCTTC; cdr3_aa: CASSPGGGAVFNEQFF
v_call: TRBV7-9; clone_size: NA; d_call: TRBD1; j_call: TRBJ1-5; cdr3_nt: TGTGCCAGCAGCCGGACAGGTTCTCAGCCCCAGCATTTT; cdr3_aa: CASSRTGSQPQHF
v_call: TRBV6-1; clone_size: NA; d_call: TRBD1; j_call: TRBJ1-3; cdr3_nt: TGTGCCAGCGCCCGGGACAGTAGCTCTGGAAACACCATATATTTT; cdr3_aa: CASARDSSSGNTIYF
v_call: TRBV28; clone_size: NA; d_call: NA; j_call: TRBJ1-6; cdr3_nt: TGTGCCAGCAGTTTCGCGGATTCACCCCTCCACTTT; cdr3_aa: CASSFADSPLHF
v_call: TRBV15; clone_size: NA; d_call: NA; j_call: TRBJ1-5; cdr3_nt: TGTGCCACCAGCAGAGAAGGTGGAGGCAATCAGCCCCAGCATTTT; cdr3_aa: CATSREGGGNQPQHF
v_call: TRBV6-1; clone_size: NA; d_call: NA; j_call: TRBJ1-6; cdr3_nt: TGTGCCAGCACCCATAATCCCGCTAATTCACCCCTCCACTTT; cdr3_aa: CASTHNPANSPLHF
v_call: TRBV19; clone_size: NA; d_call: TRBD1; j_call: TRBJ2-7; cdr3_nt: TGTGCCAGTAGTGGTGGACAGGGGGTCCCAGGGGGCTACGAGCAGTACTTC; cdr3_aa: CASSGGQGVPGGYEQYF
v_call: TRBV7-3; clone_size: once; d_call: NA; j_call: TRBJ2-1; cdr3_nt: TGTGCCAGCAGCTCTCAGGGGGGGCATTACAATGAGCAGTTCTTC; cdr3_aa: CASSSQGGHYNEQFF
v_call: TRBV6-1; clone_size: NA; d_call: NA; j_call: TRBJ1-5; cdr3_nt: TGTGCCAGCAGCAAACAGGGAGATCAGCCCCAGCATTTT; cdr3_aa: CASSKQGDQPQHF
v_call: TRBV6-1; clone_size: NA; d_call: NA; j_call: TRBJ1-2; cdr3_nt: TGTGCCAGCAGATTTAACTATGGCTACACCTTC; cdr3_aa: CASRFNYGYTF
v_call: TRBV28; clone_size: NA; d_call: TRBD1; j_call: TRBJ2-1; cdr3_nt: TGTGCCAGCAAATCTGGGACAGCCTCCTACAATGAGCAGTTCTTC; cdr3_aa: CASKSGTASYNEQFF
v_call: TRBV6-6; clone_size: NA; d_call: NA; j_call: TRBJ2-2; cdr3_nt: TGTGCCAGCAGTTACGGTCAGGGAATGAACACCGGGGAGCTGTTTTTT; cdr3_aa: CASSYGQGMNTGELFF
v_call: TRBV6-1; clone_size: NA; d_call: NA; j_call: TRBJ1-2; cdr3_nt: TGTGCCAGCAGTGACGGCAGGGCCTCCGGTAACTATGGCTACACCTTC; cdr3_aa: CASSDGRASGNYGYTF
v_call: TRBV7-2; clone_size: NA; d_call: NA; j_call: TRBJ2-3; cdr3_nt: TGTGCCAGCACCTCAGGGGGGCCGGGTTTAGATACGCAGTATTTT; cdr3_aa: CASTSGGPGLDTQYF
v_call: TRBV7-2; clone_size: NA; d_call: NA; j_call: TRBJ2-3; cdr3_nt: TGTGCCAGCAGCTTAGCGGTTAATATACGGGGGGCGACTACGCAGTATTTT; cdr3_aa: CASSLAVNIRGATTQYF
v_call: TRBV27; clone_size: few; d_call: NA; j_call: TRBJ1-5; cdr3_nt: TGTGCCAGCAGTTTATCTAGGGGTAGCAATCAGCCCCAGCATTTT; cdr3_aa: CASSLSRGSNQPQHF
v_call: TRBV11-3; clone_size: NA; d_call: NA; j_call: TRBJ2-3; cdr3_nt: TGTGCCAGCAGCTACCTCGGGCCCCCGTTAGCAGATACGCAGTATTTT; cdr3_aa: CASSYLGPPLADTQYF
v_call: TRBV5-1; clone_size: few; d_call: NA; j_call: TRBJ1-3; cdr3_nt: TGCGCCAGCAGCACGGACGGACTCCACTCTGGAAACACCATATATTTT; cdr3_aa: CASSTDGLHSGNTIYF
v_call: TRBV28; clone_size: NA; d_call: NA; j_call: TRBJ1-1; cdr3_nt: TGTGCCAGCAGTTTCCTGCCTAGGGGTTTAGCTTTCTTT; cdr3_aa: CASSFLPRGLAFF